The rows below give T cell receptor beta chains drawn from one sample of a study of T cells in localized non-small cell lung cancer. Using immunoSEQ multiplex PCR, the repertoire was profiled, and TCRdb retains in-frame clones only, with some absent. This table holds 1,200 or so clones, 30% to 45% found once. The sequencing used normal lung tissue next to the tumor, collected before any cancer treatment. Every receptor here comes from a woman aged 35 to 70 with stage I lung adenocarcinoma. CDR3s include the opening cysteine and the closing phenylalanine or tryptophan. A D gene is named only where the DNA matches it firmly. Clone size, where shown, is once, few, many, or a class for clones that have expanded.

DNA: TGTGCCAGCAGTGAAGGTACGGGATATTCCTACGAGCAGTACTTC
CDR3: CASSEGTGYSYEQYF
V: TRBV6-1
D: -
size: few
J: TRBJ2-7

DNA: TGTGCCAGCAGCTTTTCGGGACTTACAGATACGCAGTATTTT
CDR3: CASSFSGLTDTQYF
V: TRBV11-3
D: -
size: -
J: TRBJ2-3

DNA: TGTGCCAGCAGTAGGAATACAGGGAAGGACCACGAGCAGTACTTC
CDR3: CASSRNTGKDHEQYF
V: TRBV6-8
D: -
size: -
J: TRBJ2-7

DNA: TGTGCCAGCAGCCCCCGGACTAGCGGGACGGCAGGGGAGCTGTTTTTT
CDR3: CASSPRTSGTAGELFF
V: TRBV11-3
D: TRBD2
size: -
J: TRBJ2-2

DNA: TGTGCCAGTACCCAGGGGGACACCCAAGGTTATGGCTACACCTTC
CDR3: CASTQGDTQGYGYTF
V: TRBV19
D: TRBD1
size: -
J: TRBJ1-2

DNA: TGTGCCAGCAGCTTAATTCTAGCGGGGGCTCCCAATGAGCAGTTCTTC
CDR3: CASSLILAGAPNEQFF
V: TRBV11-3
D: TRBD2
size: medium-sized
J: TRBJ2-1

DNA: TGTGCCAGCAGTGAAAACCAGGGCCCCTACGAGCAGTACTTC
CDR3: CASSENQGPYEQYF
V: TRBV9
D: -
size: few
J: TRBJ2-7

DNA: TGTGCCAGCAGGAGGGACGGCGGAAATGAAAAACTGTTTTTT
CDR3: CASRRDGGNEKLFF
V: TRBV6-8
D: -
size: -
J: TRBJ1-4

DNA: TGTGCCAGCAGCGTTAGTGCGGGGAAGACCTACGAGCAGTACTTC
CDR3: CASSVSAGKTYEQYF
V: TRBV11-3
D: -
size: -
J: TRBJ2-7

DNA: TGCAGCTACGGACAGGGGACAGATACGCAGTATTTT
CDR3: CSYGQGTDTQYF
V: TRBV29-1
D: TRBD1
size: -
J: TRBJ2-3

DNA: TGTGCCAGCAGTTTACCGGACAGGGGATACGAGCAGTACTTC
CDR3: CASSLPDRGYEQYF
V: TRBV6-8
D: TRBD1
size: few
J: TRBJ2-7

DNA: TGTGCCAGTAGTATTGCGGGGGCGAGCTATGGCTACACCTTC
CDR3: CASSIAGASYGYTF
V: TRBV19
D: -
size: -
J: TRBJ1-2

DNA: TGTGCCAGCAGTTATACCGACACCGGGGAGCTGTTTTTT
CDR3: CASSYTDTGELFF
V: TRBV2
D: -
size: -
J: TRBJ2-2

DNA: TGTGCCAGTAGTAGTCCTAATCGGGGCTATGGCTACACCTTC
CDR3: CASSSPNRGYGYTF
V: TRBV19
D: -
size: -
J: TRBJ1-2

DNA: TGTGCCAGCAGTTCCTCAGGGGGCACTGAAGCTTTCTTT
CDR3: CASSSSGGTEAFF
V: TRBV28
D: TRBD1
size: -
J: TRBJ1-1

DNA: TGTGCCAGTAGTTTGACAGGGCCTTACCAGCCCCAGCATTTT
CDR3: CASSLTGPYQPQHF
V: TRBV19
D: TRBD1
size: -
J: TRBJ1-5

DNA: TGTGCCAGCAGATTGAGCGAGGACCTTAAATTTCAGTACTTC
CDR3: CASRLSEDLKFQYF
V: TRBV6-8
D: -
size: -
J: TRBJ2-4

DNA: TGTGCCAGTAGTGTCCAGGGCAGAGGCACTGAAGCTTTCTTT
CDR3: CASSVQGRGTEAFF
V: TRBV19
D: -
size: few
J: TRBJ1-1

DNA: TGTGCCACCAGCAGAGATGTGAAGCTGAATGGCTACACCTTC
CDR3: CATSRDVKLNGYTF
V: TRBV15
D: -
size: -
J: TRBJ1-2

DNA: TGTGCCAGCAGTGAGGCAGCTAACTATGGCTACACCTTC
CDR3: CASSEAANYGYTF
V: TRBV6-8
D: -
size: medium-sized
J: TRBJ1-2

DNA: TGTGCCAGTAGTATAGATCCAGCGGGGGCAACAGATACGCAGTATTTT
CDR3: CASSIDPAGATDTQYF
V: TRBV19
D: TRBD2
size: -
J: TRBJ2-3

DNA: TGTGCCAGCTCACCCGAGACCGGACGTGGCTACACCTTC
CDR3: CASSPETGRGYTF
V: TRBV18
D: -
size: -
J: TRBJ1-2

DNA: TGTGCCAGCAGCGTAGGACCGGGGGCGAGTACTGAAGCTTTCTTT
CDR3: CASSVGPGASTEAFF
V: TRBV9
D: -
size: -
J: TRBJ1-1

DNA: TGCAGCGTTGGAAGGCAGACCCAAGAGACCCAGTACTTC
CDR3: CSVGRQTQETQYF
V: TRBV29-1
D: -
size: -
J: TRBJ2-5

DNA: TGTGCCAGCCGGGACAGACTTTACACTGAAGCTTTCTTT
CDR3: CASRDRLYTEAFF
V: TRBV19
D: TRBD1
size: -
J: TRBJ1-1

DNA: TGTGCCAGCAGCTCGGGACAGATGAACACTGAAGCTTTCTTT
CDR3: CASSSGQMNTEAFF
V: TRBV11-3
D: TRBD1
size: medium-sized
J: TRBJ1-1

DNA: TGTGCCAGCAGATCGGGACAGCTGTGGGGCTACACCTTC
CDR3: CASRSGQLWGYTF
V: TRBV6-8
D: TRBD1
size: few
J: TRBJ1-2

DNA: TGTGCCAGTATTCCACAGAACAGGGACGGTGGCTACACCTTC
CDR3: CASIPQNRDGGYTF
V: TRBV19
D: -
size: -
J: TRBJ1-2

DNA: TGTGCCAGCAGTCTCCGGGACAGGGCCACTGGGGAGCAGTACTTC
CDR3: CASSLRDRATGEQYF
V: TRBV28
D: TRBD1
size: once
J: TRBJ2-7

DNA: TGTGCCAGTAGTCCTCGGGACTCTGATAATTCACCCCTCCACTTT
CDR3: CASSPRDSDNSPLHF
V: TRBV19
D: -
size: few
J: TRBJ1-6

DNA: TGTGCCAGCAGCCAAGTTTCCGACAGGGAGTACTTC
CDR3: CASSQVSDREYF
V: TRBV14
D: TRBD1
size: -
J: TRBJ2-7

DNA: TGTGCCAGCAGCTTGACCAGGCCCCAAGAGACCCAGTACTTC
CDR3: CASSLTRPQETQYF
V: TRBV11-3
D: -
size: medium-sized
J: TRBJ2-5

DNA: TGTGCCGGGGGGATAACCGAAGAGACCCAGTACTTC
CDR3: CAGGITEETQYF
V: TRBV9
D: -
size: -
J: TRBJ2-5

DNA: TGTGCCAGTAGTATCGGGACAGGCAACTATGGCTACACCTTC
CDR3: CASSIGTGNYGYTF
V: TRBV19
D: TRBD1
size: -
J: TRBJ1-2

DNA: TGTGCCAGCAGCTTAAACGAAGGAGTCGGCTACACCTTC
CDR3: CASSLNEGVGYTF
V: TRBV7-2
D: -
size: medium-sized
J: TRBJ1-2

DNA: TGTGCCAGCAGTTCCTCCTCCTACGAGCAGTACTTC
CDR3: CASSSSSYEQYF
V: TRBV6-8
D: -
size: -
J: TRBJ2-7

DNA: TGTGCCAGCAGCTACCCCGGCCTAGCGGGGGGGCAAGAGACCCAGTACTTC
CDR3: CASSYPGLAGGQETQYF
V: TRBV11-3
D: TRBD2
size: -
J: TRBJ2-5

DNA: TGTGCCATCAGGAGGGACTCGGGGTCGGAAGAGCAGTTCTTC
CDR3: CAIRRDSGSEEQFF
V: TRBV10-3
D: -
size: few
J: TRBJ2-1

DNA: TGTGCCTGGGCCCCCGCAGGGGGTGAGCTCGGGTCACCCCTCCACTTT
CDR3: CAWAPAGGELGSPLHF
V: TRBV30
D: TRBD1
size: -
J: TRBJ1-6

DNA: TGTGCCAGCAGCCAAGTCCGGACAAACTATGGCTACACCTTC
CDR3: CASSQVRTNYGYTF
V: TRBV14
D: -
size: -
J: TRBJ1-2

DNA: TGCAGCGTTGTCCCCCATCTTGGAAACACCATATATTTT
CDR3: CSVVPHLGNTIYF
V: TRBV29-1
D: -
size: -
J: TRBJ1-3

DNA: TGTGTCAGCTCACCGGATACAGGCGTGTTTAATGAAAAACTGTTTTTT
CDR3: CVSSPDTGVFNEKLFF
V: TRBV18
D: -
size: once
J: TRBJ1-4

DNA: TGTGCCAGCAGTACCGCGAAACGGGCGGGAGGGACCGGCGGCTACGAGCAGTACTTC
CDR3: CASSTAKRAGGTGGYEQYF
V: TRBV6-8
D: TRBD2
size: few
J: TRBJ2-7

DNA: TGTGCCAGCAGCCTCAGGACAGGGGGCACTGAAGCTTTCTTT
CDR3: CASSLRTGGTEAFF
V: TRBV11-3
D: TRBD1
size: medium-sized
J: TRBJ1-1

DNA: TGTGCCAGCAGCTCCTTCCACAATGAGCAGTTCTTC
CDR3: CASSSFHNEQFF
V: TRBV9
D: -
size: few
J: TRBJ2-1

DNA: TGTGCCAGCAGTTCCTACCGCCAGGGTTGGGACACTGAAGCTTTCTTT
CDR3: CASSSYRQGWDTEAFF
V: TRBV6-8
D: -
size: large
J: TRBJ1-1

DNA: TGTGCCTGGGACATACAGTTCTATGGCTACACCTTC
CDR3: CAWDIQFYGYTF
V: TRBV30
D: -
size: -
J: TRBJ1-2